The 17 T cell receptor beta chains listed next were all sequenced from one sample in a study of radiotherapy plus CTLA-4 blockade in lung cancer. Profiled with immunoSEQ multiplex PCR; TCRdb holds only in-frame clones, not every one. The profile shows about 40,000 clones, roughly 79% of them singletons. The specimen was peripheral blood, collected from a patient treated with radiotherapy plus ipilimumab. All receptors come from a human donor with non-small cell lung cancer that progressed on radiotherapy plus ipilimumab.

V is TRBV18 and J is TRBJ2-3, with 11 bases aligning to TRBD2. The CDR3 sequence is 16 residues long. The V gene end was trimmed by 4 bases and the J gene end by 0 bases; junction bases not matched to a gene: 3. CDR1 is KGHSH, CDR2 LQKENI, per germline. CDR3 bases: TGTGCCAGCTCACGGACTAGCGGGTTGAGCACAGATACGCAGTATTTT. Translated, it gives CASSRTSGLSTDTQYF.

The DNA for the CDR3 is TGTGCCAGTAGTCCGGGTGAGCAAGTGCGTTCACCCCTCCACTTT. Its protein product is CASSPGEQVRSPLHF. J is TRBJ1-6 and V is TRBV19; D is unclear. The germline V gene encodes CDR1 LNHDA and CDR2 SQIVND (reference sequence). V lost 5 bases and J 9 bases, leaving 17 bases between the germline ends. The CDR3 loop spans 15 amino acids.

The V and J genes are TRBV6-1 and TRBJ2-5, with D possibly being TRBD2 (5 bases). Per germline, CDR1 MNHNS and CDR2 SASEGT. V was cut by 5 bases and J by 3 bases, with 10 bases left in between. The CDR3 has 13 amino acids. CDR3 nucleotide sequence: TGTGCCAGCAGTCCCCGGGGTAAAGAGACCCAGTACTTC. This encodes CASSPRGKETQYF.

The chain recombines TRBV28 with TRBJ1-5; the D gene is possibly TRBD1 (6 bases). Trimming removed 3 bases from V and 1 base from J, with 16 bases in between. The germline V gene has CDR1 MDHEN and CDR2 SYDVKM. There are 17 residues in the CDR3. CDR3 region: CASSFLVDRWSNQPQHF. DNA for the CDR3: TGTGCCAGCAGTTTCCTGGTTGACAGGTGGAGCAATCAGCCCCAGCATTTT.

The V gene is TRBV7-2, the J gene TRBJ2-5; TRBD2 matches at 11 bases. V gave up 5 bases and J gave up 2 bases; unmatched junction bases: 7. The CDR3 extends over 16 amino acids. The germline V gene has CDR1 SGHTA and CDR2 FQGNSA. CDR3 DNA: TGTGCCAGCAGCCCTCGACTAGCGGGGCGGCAAGAGACCCAGTACTTC. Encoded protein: CASSPRLAGRQETQYF.

The CDR3 nucleotides are TGCGCCAGCAGCCAATCAGCGTATGTCCCCTACGAGCAGTACTTC. Amino acid sequence: CASSQSAYVPYEQYF. The V gene is TRBV4-1, the J gene TRBJ2-7; D not resolved. CDR1 is MGHRA, CDR2 YSYEKL, per germline. The CDR3 runs 15 residues. The V end was cut by 2 bases, the J end by 2 bases, with 13 bases between.

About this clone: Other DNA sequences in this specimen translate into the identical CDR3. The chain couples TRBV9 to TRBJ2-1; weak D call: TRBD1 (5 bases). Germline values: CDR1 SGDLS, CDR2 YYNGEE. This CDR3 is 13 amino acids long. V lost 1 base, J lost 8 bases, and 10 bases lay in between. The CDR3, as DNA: TGTGCCAGCAGCGTAAGGGGTGTGGATGAGCAGTTCTTC. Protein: CASSVRGVDEQFF.

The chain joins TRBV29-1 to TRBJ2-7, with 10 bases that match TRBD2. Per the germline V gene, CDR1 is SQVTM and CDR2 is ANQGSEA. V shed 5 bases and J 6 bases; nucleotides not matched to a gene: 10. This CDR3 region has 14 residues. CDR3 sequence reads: CSVSSPSGGGEQYF. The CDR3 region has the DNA TGCAGCGTTAGTAGTCCTAGCGGGGGCGGCGAGCAGTACTTC.

The CDR3 protein is CASSVAPGTDTQYF. As DNA, the CDR3 is TGTGCCAGCAGCGTAGCCCCGGGCACAGATACGCAGTATTTT. The V and J genes are TRBV9 and TRBJ2-3; D is ambiguous. The CDR3 runs 14 residues. Germline V gives CDR1 SGDLS, CDR2 YYNGEE. Trimming took 0 bases from V and 1 from J, leaving 6 bases between them.

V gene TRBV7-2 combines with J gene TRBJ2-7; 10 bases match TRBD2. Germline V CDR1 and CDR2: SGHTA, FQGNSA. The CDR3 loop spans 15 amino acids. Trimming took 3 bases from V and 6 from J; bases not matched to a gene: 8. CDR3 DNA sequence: TGTGCCAGCAGCTTCAACCCCGGGACTAGCGCCGAGCAGTACTTC. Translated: CASSFNPGTSAEQYF.

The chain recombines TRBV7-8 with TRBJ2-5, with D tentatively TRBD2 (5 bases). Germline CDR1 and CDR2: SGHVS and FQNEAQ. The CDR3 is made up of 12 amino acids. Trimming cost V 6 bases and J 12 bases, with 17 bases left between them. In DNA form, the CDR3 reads TGTGCCAGCAGAAGTCAAGGGAGCGCCGAGTACTTC. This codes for CASRSQGSAEYF.

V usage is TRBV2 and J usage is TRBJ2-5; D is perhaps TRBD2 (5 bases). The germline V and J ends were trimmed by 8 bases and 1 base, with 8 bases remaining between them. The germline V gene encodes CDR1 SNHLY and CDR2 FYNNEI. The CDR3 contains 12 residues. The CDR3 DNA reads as TGTGCCAGCGGTAGCGTCCAAGAGACCCAGTACTTC. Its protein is CASGSVQETQYF.

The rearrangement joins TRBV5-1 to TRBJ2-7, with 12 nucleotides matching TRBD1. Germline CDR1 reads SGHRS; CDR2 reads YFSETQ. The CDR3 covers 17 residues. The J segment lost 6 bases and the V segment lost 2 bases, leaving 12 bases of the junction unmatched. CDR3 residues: CASSLKVSGTGGSEQYF. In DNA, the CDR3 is TGCGCCAGCAGCTTAAAGGTGTCCGGGACAGGGGGCTCCGAGCAGTACTTC.

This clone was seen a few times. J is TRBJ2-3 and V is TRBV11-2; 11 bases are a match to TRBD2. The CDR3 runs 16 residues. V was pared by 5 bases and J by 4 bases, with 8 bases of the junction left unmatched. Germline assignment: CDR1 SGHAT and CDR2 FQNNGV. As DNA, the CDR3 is TGTGCCAGCAGCCCCCTAGCGGGGGGCCGACCAGATACGCAGTATTTT. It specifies CASSPLAGGRPDTQYF.

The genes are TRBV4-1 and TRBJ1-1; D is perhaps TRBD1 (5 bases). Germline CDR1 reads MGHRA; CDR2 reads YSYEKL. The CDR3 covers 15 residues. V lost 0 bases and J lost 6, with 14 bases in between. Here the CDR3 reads CASSQDLTVYSEAFF. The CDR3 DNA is TGCGCCAGCAGCCAAGATCTGACAGTCTATTCTGAAGCTTTCTTT.

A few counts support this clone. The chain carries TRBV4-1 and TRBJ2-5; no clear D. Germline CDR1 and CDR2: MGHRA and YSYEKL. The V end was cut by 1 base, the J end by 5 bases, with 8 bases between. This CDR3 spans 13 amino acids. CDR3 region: CASSQALVETQYF. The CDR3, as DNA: TGCGCCAGCAGCCAAGCCTTAGTCGAGACCCAGTACTTC.

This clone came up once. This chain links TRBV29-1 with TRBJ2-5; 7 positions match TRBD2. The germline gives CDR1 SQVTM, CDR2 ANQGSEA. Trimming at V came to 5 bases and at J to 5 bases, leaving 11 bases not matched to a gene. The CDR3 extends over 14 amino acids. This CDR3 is CSVFPAGGGETQYF. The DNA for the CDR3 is TGCAGCGTTTTCCCGGCAGGCGGGGGTGAGACCCAGTACTTC.